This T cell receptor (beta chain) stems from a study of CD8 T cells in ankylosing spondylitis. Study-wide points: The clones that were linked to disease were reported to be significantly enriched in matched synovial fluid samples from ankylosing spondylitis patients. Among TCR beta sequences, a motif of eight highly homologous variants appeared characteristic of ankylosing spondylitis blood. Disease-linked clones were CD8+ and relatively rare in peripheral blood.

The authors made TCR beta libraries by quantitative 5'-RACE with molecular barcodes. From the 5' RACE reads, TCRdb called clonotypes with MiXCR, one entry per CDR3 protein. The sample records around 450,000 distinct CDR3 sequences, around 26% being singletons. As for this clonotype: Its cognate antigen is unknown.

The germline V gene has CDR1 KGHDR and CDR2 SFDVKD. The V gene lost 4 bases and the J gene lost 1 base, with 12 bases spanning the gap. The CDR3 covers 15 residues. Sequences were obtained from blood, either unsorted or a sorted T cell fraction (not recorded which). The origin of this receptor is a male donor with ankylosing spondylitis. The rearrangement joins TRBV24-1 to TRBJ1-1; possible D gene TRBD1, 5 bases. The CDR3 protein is CATSESGFGNTEAFF. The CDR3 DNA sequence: TGTGCCACCAGTGAATCAGGGTTCGGGAACACTGAAGCTTTCTTT.